Detailed here is one T cell receptor (beta chain). The data originate from a study of T cell responses to AZD1222 COVID-19 vaccine. Libraries were prepared by immunoSEQ multiplex PCR; TCRdb keeps only in-frame clonotypes and omits some of them. The sample carries about 140,000 clones, 80% to 95% recorded once. The source material was peripheral blood, sampled on day 0 of AZD1222 vaccination. The clonotype comes from an adult in good health.

The CDR3 DNA sequence: TGTGCCACCAGCAGAACTCCGGGACAGGGGGCCTTCGAGCAGTACTTC. Translating gives CATSRTPGQGAFEQYF. V usage is TRBV15 and J usage is TRBJ2-7, with TRBD1 matching 12 bases. Germline V lookup: CDR1 LNHNV, CDR2 YYDKDF (reference sequence). With 2 bases clipped from V and 6 bases from J, the junction kept 8 bases outside the gene matches. The CDR3 covers 16 residues.